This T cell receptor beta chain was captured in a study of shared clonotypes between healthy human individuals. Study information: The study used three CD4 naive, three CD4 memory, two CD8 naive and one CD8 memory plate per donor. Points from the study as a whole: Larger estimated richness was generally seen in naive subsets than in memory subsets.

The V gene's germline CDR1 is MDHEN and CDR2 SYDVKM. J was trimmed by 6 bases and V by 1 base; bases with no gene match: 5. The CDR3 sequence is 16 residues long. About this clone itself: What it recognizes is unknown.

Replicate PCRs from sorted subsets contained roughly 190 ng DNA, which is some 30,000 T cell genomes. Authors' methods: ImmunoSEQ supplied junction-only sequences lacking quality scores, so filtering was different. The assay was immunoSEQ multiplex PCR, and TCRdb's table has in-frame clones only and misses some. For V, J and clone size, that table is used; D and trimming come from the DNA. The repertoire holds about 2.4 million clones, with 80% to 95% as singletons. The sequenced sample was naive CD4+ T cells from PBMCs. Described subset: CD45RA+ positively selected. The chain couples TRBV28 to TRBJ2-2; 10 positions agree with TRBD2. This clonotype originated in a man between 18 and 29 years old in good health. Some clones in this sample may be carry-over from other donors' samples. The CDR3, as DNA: TGTGCCAGCAGTTTATTAAGCGGGAGGGGAGCCGGGGAGCTGTTTTTT. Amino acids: CASSLLSGRGAGELFF.